Following are 20 T cell receptor beta chains from one sample sequenced in a study of T cells in Graves' hyperthyroidism and ophthalmopathy. What was amplified from RNA transcripts were TCR beta CDR3 regions. An initial round of RT-PCR targeting the TCR CDR3 relied on the HTBI primer set. TCRdb recomputed calls from the multiplex PCR reads with MiXCR, one row per CDR3 protein. Among 500,000 to 650,000 distinct CDR3 sequences, roughly 15% were seen once, and the ten largest hold around 12%. Sequencing was performed on blood. The receptors originated from a woman between 45 and 65 years old with Graves' ophthalmopathy.

In this sample, this clonotype turned up many times. The chain carries TRBV11-2 and TRBJ1-2, with TRBD1 as a possible D gene (6 bases). The CDR3 consists of 13 residues. The germline V gene encodes CDR1 SGHAT and CDR2 FQNNGV. Trimming stripped 6 bases from V and 6 bases from J, with 14 bases between. DNA of the CDR3: TGTGCCAGCAGGGCACGGGACAATCATGGCTACACCTTC. As protein: CASRARDNHGYTF.

This clonotype has a count of ten or more. The chain couples TRBV7-2 to TRBJ2-3; D may be TRBD2 (5 bases). This CDR3 comprises 12 residues. Germline V lookup: CDR1 SGHTA, CDR2 FQGNSA. V was cut by 6 bases and J by 8 bases, with 12 bases left in between. CDR3 sequence (DNA): TGTGCCAGCAGGATAGCTGGAGGTACGCAGTATTTT. Translated, it gives CASRIAGGTQYF.

A remark on this clonotype: A clone one base away is much larger, so this may be a read error. The chain carries TRBV11-2 and TRBJ2-3, with 8 bases that match TRBD1. CDR3 length: 16 residues. J gave up 1 base and V 5 bases, and 8 bases lay outside the gene matches. The germline CDR1 and CDR2 sequences are SGHAT and FQNNGV. CDR3 residues: CASSRPGGQGTDTQYF. Written as DNA, the CDR3 is TGTGCCAGCAGCCGGCCAGGGGGACAGGGCACAGATACGCAGTATTTT.

The chain recombines TRBV20-1 with TRBJ1-5; TRBD1 aligns across 8 bases. The CDR3 length is 15 residues. Germline values: CDR1 DFQATT, CDR2 SNEGSKA (reference sequence). V gave up 6 bases and J gave up 1 base; unmatched junction bases: 8. For the CDR3, the DNA is TGCAGTGCCGGCCAGGGGGCGGCAAGCAATCAGCCCCAGCATTTT. Residues: CSAGQGAASNQPQHF.

This clonotype was seen ten or more times. The rearrangement links TRBV11-2 to TRBJ1-2; 8 bases line up with TRBD1. CDR1 and CDR2 from the germline V gene are SGHAT and FQNNGV. The CDR3 is 14 amino acids. Trimming at V came to 7 bases and at J to 8 bases, leaving 12 bases not matched to a gene. The CDR3 loop reads CASTRTGTGYGYTF. The CDR3 DNA sequence: TGTGCCAGCACTCGGACAGGGACGGGCTACGGCTACACCTTC.

This clonotype was detected many times. The CDR3 loop reads CASRTGITEAFF. The CDR3 DNA is TGTGCCAGCAGGACAGGGATTACTGAAGCTTTCTTT. V usage is TRBV7-2 and J usage is TRBJ1-1, with TRBD1 identical over 7 bases. V lost 6 bases, J lost 5 bases, and 3 bases stayed unmatched. Germline CDR1 is SGHTA and CDR2 is FQGNSA. The CDR3 is 12 residues long.

This chain connects TRBV19 to TRBJ2-2, with D uncertain. Germline V lookup: CDR1 LNHDA, CDR2 SQIVND (reference sequence). Between the trimmed V and J ends, which lost 3 bases and 7 bases, there was a span of 9 bases. This CDR3 is 13 amino acids long. The CDR3 is CASSIGRLGELFF. The CDR3, as DNA: TGTGCCAGTAGTATCGGCAGGCTCGGGGAGCTGTTTTTT.

This clonotype was detected many times. This rearrangement joins TRBV28 to TRBJ1-1; 7 bases fit TRBD1. CDR1 is MDHEN and CDR2 is SYDVKM in the germline V gene. This CDR3 has 15 amino acids. Trimming at V came to 5 bases and at J to 1 base, leaving 7 bases not matched to a gene. The CDR3 reads CASSPGGQRNTEAFF. The DNA of the CDR3 is TGTGCCAGCAGTCCGGGGGGACAGCGGAACACTGAAGCTTTCTTT.

This clonotype was seen repeatedly, ten times or more. The chain has TRBV20-1 and TRBJ2-3; D gene ambiguous. The CDR3 loop spans 11 amino acids. The ends were cut back, 2 bases at V and 3 bases at J, with 3 bases in the middle. Per the germline V gene, CDR1 is DFQATT and CDR2 is SNEGSKA (reference sequence). The CDR3 sequence is CSARLTDTQYF. Here the CDR3 DNA reads TGCAGTGCTAGATTGACAGATACGCAGTATTTT.

This clonotype has a handful of counts. The chain recombines TRBV4-1 with TRBJ1-1, with TRBD1 matching 10 bases. Germline assignment: CDR1 MGHRA and CDR2 YSYEKL. The CDR3 contains 16 residues. With V trimmed by 5 bases and J by 2 bases, 8 bases remained unmatched. As DNA, the CDR3 is TGCGCCAGCAGCTTCGGGACAGGGGCCATTAACACTGAAGCTTTCTTT. The encoded protein is CASSFGTGAINTEAFF.

This clonotype was counted many times. The genes are TRBV5-1 and TRBJ2-7; 10 bases match TRBD2. The CDR3 sequence is 15 residues long. The junction had 9 bases not matched to a gene; V was cut back by 4 bases and J by 5 bases. Germline V gives CDR1 SGHRS, CDR2 YFSETQ. The chain's CDR3 is CASSTQLAGYDEQYF. CDR3 DNA sequence: TGCGCCAGCAGCACACAACTAGCGGGATACGACGAGCAGTACTTC. The full variable domain, completed using reference TRBV5-1 and TRBJ2-7, is KAGVTQTPRYLIKTRGQQVTLSCSPISGHRSVSWYQQTPGQGLQFLFEYFSETQRNKGNFPGRFSGRQFSNSRSEMNVSTLELGDSALYLCASSTQLAGYDEQYFGPGTRLTVT.

Ten or more counts support this clonotype. V and J are TRBV7-2 and TRBJ2-3; D possibly corresponds to TRBD1 (5 bases). The germline gives CDR1 SGHTA, CDR2 FQGNSA. The CDR3 is 16 amino acids. V was pared by 5 bases and J by 0 bases, with 15 bases between. Here the CDR3 reads CASSPLRGVSTDTQYF. CDR3 DNA: TGTGCCAGCAGCCCCCTAAGGGGTGTTAGCACAGATACGCAGTATTTT.

This clonotype was seen more than once but under ten times. The CDR3 coding sequence is TGTGCCAGTAGTATAGTCTCTTCCCACACCGGGGAGCTGTTTTTT. It encodes CASSIVSSHTGELFF. This sequence joins TRBV19 and TRBJ2-2; D is uncertain. Trimming shortened V by 1 base and J by 3 bases, and 9 bases separated the two germline ends. Germline assignment: CDR1 LNHDA and CDR2 SQIVND (reference sequence). The CDR3 is 15 amino acids.

This chain uses TRBV29-1 with TRBJ2-1; D gene ambiguous. CDR1 is SQVTM, CDR2 ANQGSEA, per germline. Deletions cut 3 bases from V and 3 bases from J, with 3 bases between. The CDR3 length is 11 residues. The DNA of the CDR3 is TGCAGCGTTGACAGCTACAATGAGCAGTTCTTC. Protein product: CSVDSYNEQFF.

This clonotype came up many times. The junction and the germline gene differ at one end; a read error may be behind it. The rearrangement joins TRBV7-7 to TRBJ2-1; TRBD1 aligns across 8 bases. This CDR3 has 17 residues. The V gene's germline CDR1 is SSHAT and CDR2 FNYEAQ (reference sequence). Written as DNA, the CDR3 is TGTGCTAGCAGCCCCAACCTTCGACAGGGGTCCTACAATGAGCAGTTCTTC. The encoded protein is CASSPNLRQGSYNEQFF.

This clonotype has a handful of counts. This chain joins TRBV6-6 and TRBJ2-7, with D perhaps TRBD1 or TRBD2 (5 bases each). The CDR3 loop spans 13 amino acids. V lost 2 bases, J lost 6 bases, and 11 bases lay in between. Germline V gene sequence: CDR1 MNHNY, CDR2 SVGAGI (reference sequence). In DNA form, the CDR3 reads TGTGCCAGCAGTTACCAAGATGGGGGCGAGCAGTACTTC. This translates into CASSYQDGGEQYF.

This clonotype was seen at least ten times. V usage is TRBV25-1 and J usage is TRBJ1-2, with a weak D call TRBD1 (5 bases). Germline CDR1 reads MGHDK; CDR2 reads SYGVNS. The length of the CDR3 is 13 residues. Trimming shortened V by 6 bases and J by 3 bases, and 11 bases separated the two germline ends. The CDR3 sequence is CASRGTGYYGYTF. DNA of the CDR3: TGTGCCAGCAGAGGGACCGGCTACTATGGCTACACCTTC.

J is TRBJ2-3 and V is TRBV24-1, with D unclear. CDR3 size: 12 residues. Germline lookup yields CDR1 KGHDR and CDR2 SFDVKD. V was cut by 9 bases and J by 3 bases, with 9 bases left in between. CDR3 protein: CATSGGTDTQYF. The CDR3 nucleotides are TGTGCCACCTCCGGTGGGACAGATACGCAGTATTTT.

This clonotype was seen at least ten times. The chain couples TRBV3-1 to TRBJ2-1; the D gene is possibly TRBD2 (6 bases). Deletions cut 2 bases from V and 2 bases from J, with 16 bases between. The germline V gene encodes CDR1 LGHDT and CDR2 YNNKEL (reference sequence). This CDR3 has 17 residues. The CDR3 region has the DNA TGTGCCAGCAGCCAATATGGTCTAGCGAATCCCTACAATGAGCAGTTCTTC. Encoded protein: CASSQYGLANPYNEQFF.

V and J are TRBV11-1 and TRBJ1-1; D is perhaps TRBD1 (5 bases). The CDR3 extends over 14 amino acids. The ends were cut back, 4 bases at V and 1 base at J, with 10 bases in the middle. Looked up from germline, CDR1 is SGHAT and CDR2 is FQDESV (reference sequence). CDR3 in amino acids: CASSSTDRNTEAFF. The CDR3 region has the DNA TGTGCCAGCAGCTCGACCGACAGGAACACTGAAGCTTTCTTT. Variable domain in full (rest from reference TRBV11-1 and TRBJ1-1): EAEVAQSPRYKITEKSQAVAFWCDPISGHATLYWYRQILGQGPELLVQFQDESVVDDSQLPKDRFSAERLKGVDSTLKIQPAELGDSAMYLCASSSTDRNTEAFFGQGTRLTVV.